Presented here are 15 T cell receptor beta chains from one specimen sequenced in a study of siplizumab effects on memory and regulatory T cells. Using immunoSEQ multiplex PCR, the repertoire was profiled, and TCRdb retains in-frame clones only, with some absent. The sample yields roughly 100,000 clones, more than 85% seen once. Specimen: Tregs sorted from blood. The source of these receptors is a human donor in good health.

This rearrangement joins TRBV6-6 to TRBJ2-7; D not certain. The CDR3 loop spans 14 amino acids. The V end lost 1 base, the J end lost 0 bases, and 7 bases lay between the germline ends. CDR1 and CDR2 (germline): MNHNY, SVGAGI (reference sequence). DNA of the CDR3: TGTGCCAGCAGTTACTGGGGTCACTCCTACGAGCAGTACTTC. Translation gives CASSYWGHSYEQYF.

This clone was seen only once. The V call is TRBV4-2, the J call TRBJ1-1, with D possibly being TRBD1 (6 bases). Trimming shortened V by 2 bases and J by 1 base, and 14 bases separated the two germline ends. This CDR3 region has 16 residues. Germline loops: CDR1 LGHNA, CDR2 YNFKEQ. The CDR3, as DNA: TGTGCCAGCAGCCAAACACAGGGTTGGGGGAACACTGAAGCTTTCTTT. This sequence encodes CASSQTQGWGNTEAFF.

This chain uses TRBV9 with TRBJ1-1, with 9 bases aligning to TRBD1. Germline V gene data show CDR1 as SGDLS and CDR2 as YYNGEE. CDR3 size: 15 residues. The trim removed 0 bases at V and 6 bases at J, leaving 6 bases unmatched. The CDR3 spells CASSVATGGYAEAFF. In nucleotides, the CDR3 is TGTGCCAGCAGCGTAGCTACAGGGGGCTACGCTGAAGCTTTCTTT.

The CDR3 sequence is CSVGHGPNTEAFF. In DNA, the CDR3 is TGCAGCGTTGGGCATGGGCCGAACACTGAAGCTTTCTTT. The chain carries TRBV29-1 and TRBJ1-1; D not certain. The V gene lost 4 bases and the J gene lost 1 base, with 10 bases spanning the gap. In germline, CDR1 is SQVTM, CDR2 ANQGSEA. The CDR3 is 13 amino acids.

J is TRBJ1-2 and V is TRBV9, with D possibly TRBD1 on 6 matching bases. V gave up 1 base and J gave up 8 bases, with 12 bases separating them. The germline V gene encodes CDR1 SGDLS and CDR2 YYNGEE. The CDR3 runs to 13 residues. CDR3 nucleotide sequence: TGTGCCAGCAGCGTATCAGGGGCGCGGGGCTACACCTTC. It specifies CASSVSGARGYTF.

J is TRBJ2-7 and V is TRBV19, with D maybe TRBD1 (5 bases). The CDR3 is 14 amino acids. V lost 6 bases, J lost 3 bases, and 15 bases lay in between. Germline CDR1 and CDR2: LNHDA and SQIVND (reference sequence). The CDR3, as DNA: TGTGCCAGTAGCTACCAATGGGGCAGCTACGAGCAGTACTTC. Translated: CASSYQWGSYEQYF.

The chain joins TRBV29-1 to TRBJ1-2; TRBD1 matches at 7 bases. J lost 2 bases, V lost 5 bases, and 5 bases had no gene match. This CDR3 contains 13 residues. Per the germline V gene, CDR1 is SQVTM and CDR2 is ANQGSEA. CDR3 region: CSVSATGNYGYTF. CDR3 DNA: TGCAGCGTTTCGGCGACAGGGAACTATGGCTACACCTTC.

This clone was recorded only once. The rearrangement uses TRBV18 and TRBJ1-4; D is unresolved. Germline V lookup: CDR1 KGHSH, CDR2 LQKENI. Trimming took off 1 base at V and 2 bases at J, with 20 bases between the two ends. The CDR3 length is 19 residues. Here the CDR3 reads CASSPLPTRAVGTNEKLFF. The DNA of the CDR3 is TGTGCCAGCTCACCACTTCCCACAAGAGCGGTTGGGACTAATGAAAAACTGTTTTTT. Complete variable domain (other parts from reference TRBV18 and TRBJ1-4): NAGVMQNPRHLVRRRGQEARLRCSPMKGHSHVYWYRQLPEEGLKFMVYLQKENIIDESGMPKERFSAEFPKEGPSILRIQQVVRGDSAAYFCASSPLPTRAVGTNEKLFFGSGTQLSVL.

The CDR3 here is CASSVDREVGEQFF. In DNA form, the CDR3 reads TGTGCCAGCAGCGTAGACAGGGAGGTCGGTGAGCAGTTCTTC. The gene calls are TRBV9 and TRBJ2-1; D is perhaps TRBD1 or TRBD2 (6 bases each). This CDR3 has 14 amino acids. Germline CDR1 and CDR2: SGDLS and YYNGEE. Trimming cost V 0 bases and J 9 bases, with 13 bases left between them.

The chain combines TRBV5-4 with TRBJ2-1, with unresolved D. CDR1 and CDR2 from the germline V gene are SGHNT and YYREEE (reference sequence). V was clipped by 0 bases and J by 8 bases, with 6 bases between them. CDR3 length equals 12 residues. CDR3 loop: CASSLGVYEQFF. The CDR3 DNA reads as TGTGCCAGCAGCTTGGGCGTTTATGAGCAGTTCTTC.

The chain is built from TRBV25-1 and TRBJ1-2; TRBD1 matches 11 bases. The V and J ends lost 6 bases and 2 bases, in that order; junction bases with no gene match: 8. The CDR3 totals 16 residues. Germline V CDR1 and CDR2: MGHDK, SYGVNS. CDR3 sequence: CASSLGTGGFNYGYTF. The CDR3 coding sequence is TGTGCCAGCAGCTTAGGGACAGGGGGTTTCAACTATGGCTACACCTTC.

Relative to its sample, this clone is medium-sized (0.01 to 0.1%). V and J are TRBV2 and TRBJ2-7; D remains unclear. The V gene lost 4 bases and the J gene lost 4 bases, with 8 bases spanning the gap. Germline CDR1 and CDR2: SNHLY and FYNNEI. There are 12 residues in the CDR3. Here the CDR3 DNA reads TGTGCCAGCAGTGCTGTGTGGTACGAGCAGTACTTC. Translated: CASSAVWYEQYF.

V gene TRBV5-1 combines with J gene TRBJ2-7; possible D gene TRBD2, 6 bases. V was pared by 2 bases and J by 2 bases, with 14 bases between. CDR1 is SGHRS, CDR2 YFSETQ, per germline. This CDR3 comprises 15 residues. As DNA, the CDR3 is TGCGCCAGCAGCTTAGGGACTCCAACGCCCTACGAGCAGTACTTC. Translation: CASSLGTPTPYEQYF.

The rearrangement joins TRBV7-8 to TRBJ2-5; the match to TRBD1 covers 8 bases. The CDR3 is 13 residues long. Trimming cost V 3 bases and J 6 bases; bases outside gene matches: 3. CDR1 and CDR2 from the germline V gene are SGHVS and FQNEAQ. The CDR3 is CASSFGQGQTQYF. The CDR3 bases are TGTGCCAGCAGCTTCGGACAGGGACAGACCCAGTACTTC.

This clone has only a few counts. J is TRBJ1-1 and V is TRBV4-1; possible D gene TRBD1, 6 bases. V was clipped by 2 bases and J by 4 bases, with 14 bases between them. Germline V CDR1 and CDR2: MGHRA, YSYEKL. The CDR3 is 15 amino acids. The CDR3 DNA reads as TGCGCCAGCAGCCAACCGGACAGCCGGGGCACTGAAGCTTTCTTT. Its translation: CASSQPDSRGTEAFF.